This entry concerns a single TCR beta chain. The antigen is unknown. One end of the junction fails to match germline, which may point to a read error. Isolated RNA was reverse transcribed into cDNA used as the sequencing template. Method: immunoSEQ multiplex PCR; TCRdb's copy keeps in-frame clones and lacks some. The profile shows approximately 280,000 clones, 58% of them singletons. The sample comes from a study of CD8+ T cells in alopecia areata. Whole-study results and caveats: Many of the expanded lesional clones endured in scalp and blood while on tofacitinib. Compared with normal scalp, lesional scalp had higher clonality and more expanded CD8+ clones. Scalp clonality and expanded CD8+ clones among the top 100 fell significantly with tofacitinib.

The germline V gene encodes CDR1 SSHAT and CDR2 FNYEAQ (reference sequence). CDR3 length: 14 residues. Indicated treatment: oral pan-JAK inhibitor, 5-10 mg twice daily. Starting from PBMCs, sorting isolated CD4+ and CD8+ T cells. V is TRBV7-7 and J is TRBJ1-1, with 7 nucleotides matching TRBD1. The clonotype was recovered from a human donor with alopecia areata. The source material was CD4+ T cells sorted from blood, sampled at week 24, from a patient treated with tofacitinib. CDR3 nucleotides: TGTGCTAGCAGCTTGTCGACAGGGAGCACTGAAGCTTTCTTT. It is translated as CASSLSTGSTEAFF.